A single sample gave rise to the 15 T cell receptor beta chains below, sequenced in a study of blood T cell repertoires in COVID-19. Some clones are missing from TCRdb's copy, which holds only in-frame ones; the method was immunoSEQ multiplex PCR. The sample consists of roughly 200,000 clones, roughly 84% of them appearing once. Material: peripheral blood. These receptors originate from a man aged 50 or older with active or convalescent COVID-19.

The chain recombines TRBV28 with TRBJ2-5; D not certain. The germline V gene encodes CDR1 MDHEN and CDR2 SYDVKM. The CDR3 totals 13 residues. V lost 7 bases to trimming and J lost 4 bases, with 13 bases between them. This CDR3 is CASTSSPPETQYF. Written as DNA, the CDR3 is TGTGCCAGCACCTCTTCTCCCCCAGAGACCCAGTACTTC.

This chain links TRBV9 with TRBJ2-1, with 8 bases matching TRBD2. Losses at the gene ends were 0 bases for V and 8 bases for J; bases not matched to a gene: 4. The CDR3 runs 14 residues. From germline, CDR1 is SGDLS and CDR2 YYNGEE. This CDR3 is CASSVGLALDEQFF. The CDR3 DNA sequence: TGTGCCAGCAGCGTAGGACTAGCGCTCGATGAGCAGTTCTTC.

The CDR3 coding sequence is TGTGCCTGGGGGGGCAGTACTAACTATGGCTACACCTTC. Translating gives CAWGGSTNYGYTF. The rearrangement uses TRBV30 and TRBJ1-2, with D perhaps TRBD1 (6 bases). V shed 5 bases and J shed 0 bases, with 10 bases lying between them. Germline-derived CDR1 and CDR2 are GTSNPN and SVGIG (reference sequence). The CDR3 has 13 amino acids.

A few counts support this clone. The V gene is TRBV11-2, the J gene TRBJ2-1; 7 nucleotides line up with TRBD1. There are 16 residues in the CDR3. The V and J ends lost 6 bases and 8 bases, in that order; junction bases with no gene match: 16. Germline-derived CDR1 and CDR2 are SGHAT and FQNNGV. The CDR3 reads CASSRTGYSGGDEQFF. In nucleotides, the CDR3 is TGTGCCAGCAGTCGGACAGGCTATTCGGGTGGTGATGAGCAGTTCTTC.

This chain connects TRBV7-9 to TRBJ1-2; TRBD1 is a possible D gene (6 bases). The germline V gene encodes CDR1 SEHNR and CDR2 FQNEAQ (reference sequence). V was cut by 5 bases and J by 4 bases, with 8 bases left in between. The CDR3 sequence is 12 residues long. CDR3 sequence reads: CASSMDSYGYTF. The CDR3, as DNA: TGTGCCAGCAGCATGGACAGCTATGGCTACACCTTC.

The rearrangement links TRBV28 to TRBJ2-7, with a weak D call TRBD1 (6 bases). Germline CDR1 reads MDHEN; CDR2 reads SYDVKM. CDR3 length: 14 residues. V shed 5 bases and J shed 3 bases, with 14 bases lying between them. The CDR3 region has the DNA TGTGCCAGCAGTCCGGGTGGGGGCTACTACGAGCAGTACTTC. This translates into CASSPGGGYYEQYF.

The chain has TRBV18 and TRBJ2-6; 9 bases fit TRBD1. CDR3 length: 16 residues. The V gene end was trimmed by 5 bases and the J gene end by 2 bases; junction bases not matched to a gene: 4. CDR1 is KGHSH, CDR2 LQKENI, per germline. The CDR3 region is CASSSRDRAGANVLTF. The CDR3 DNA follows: TGTGCCAGCTCATCTCGGGACAGGGCTGGGGCCAACGTCCTGACTTTC.

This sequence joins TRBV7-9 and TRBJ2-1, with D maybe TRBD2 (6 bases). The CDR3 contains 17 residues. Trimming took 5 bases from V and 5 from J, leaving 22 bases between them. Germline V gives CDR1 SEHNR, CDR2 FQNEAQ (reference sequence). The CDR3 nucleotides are TGTGCCAGCAGCGACCGGTTACGCGGGGCCACCAACAATGAGCAGTTCTTC. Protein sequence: CASSDRLRGATNNEQFF. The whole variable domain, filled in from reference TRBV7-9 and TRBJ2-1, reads DTGVSQNPRHKITKRGQNVTFRCDPISEHNRLYWYRQTLGQGPEFLTYFQNEAQLEKSRLLSDRFSAERPKGSFSTLEIQRTEQGDSAMYLCASSDRLRGATNNEQFFGPGTRLTVL.

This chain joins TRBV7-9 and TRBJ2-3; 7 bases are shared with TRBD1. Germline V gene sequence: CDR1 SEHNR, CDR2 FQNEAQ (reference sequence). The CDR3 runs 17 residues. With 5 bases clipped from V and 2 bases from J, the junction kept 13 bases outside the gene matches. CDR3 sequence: CASSPPFWDSITDTQYF. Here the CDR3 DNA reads TGTGCCAGCAGCCCACCCTTTTGGGACAGCATCACAGATACGCAGTATTTT.

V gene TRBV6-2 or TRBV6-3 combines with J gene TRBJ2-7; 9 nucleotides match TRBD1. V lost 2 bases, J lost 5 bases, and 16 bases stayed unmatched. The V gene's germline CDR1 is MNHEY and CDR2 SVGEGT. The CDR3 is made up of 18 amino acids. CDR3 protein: CASSYLLDRGLGVHEQYF. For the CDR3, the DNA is TGTGCCAGCAGTTACCTTCTGGACAGGGGATTAGGTGTCCACGAGCAGTACTTC.

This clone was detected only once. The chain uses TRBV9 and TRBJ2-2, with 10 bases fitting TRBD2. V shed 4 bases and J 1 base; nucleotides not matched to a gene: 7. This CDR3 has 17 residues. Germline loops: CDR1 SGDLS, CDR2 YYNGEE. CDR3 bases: TGTGCCAGCAGCCACCCAGCGGGGGGGCAGAACACCGGGGAGCTGTTTTTT. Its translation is CASSHPAGGQNTGELFF.

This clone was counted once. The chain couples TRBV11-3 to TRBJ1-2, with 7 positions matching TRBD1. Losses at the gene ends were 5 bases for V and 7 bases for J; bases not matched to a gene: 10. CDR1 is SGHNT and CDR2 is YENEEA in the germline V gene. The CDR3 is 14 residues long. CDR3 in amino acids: CASSHLTGLVGYTF. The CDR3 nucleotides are TGTGCCAGCAGCCATTTGACAGGGTTGGTTGGCTACACCTTC. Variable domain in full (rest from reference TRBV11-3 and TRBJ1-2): EAGVVQSPRYKIIEKKQPVAFWCNPISGHNTLYWYLQNLGQGPELLIRYENEEAVDDSQLPKDRFSAERLKGVDSTLKIQPAELGDSAVYLCASSHLTGLVGYTFGSGTRLTVV.

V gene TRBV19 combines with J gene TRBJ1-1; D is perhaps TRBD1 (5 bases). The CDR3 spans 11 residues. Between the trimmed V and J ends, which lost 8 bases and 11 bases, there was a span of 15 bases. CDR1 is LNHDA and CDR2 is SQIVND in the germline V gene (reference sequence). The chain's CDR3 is CASVGGVDAFF. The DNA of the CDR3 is TGTGCCAGTGTTGGGGGGGTAGACGCTTTCTTT.

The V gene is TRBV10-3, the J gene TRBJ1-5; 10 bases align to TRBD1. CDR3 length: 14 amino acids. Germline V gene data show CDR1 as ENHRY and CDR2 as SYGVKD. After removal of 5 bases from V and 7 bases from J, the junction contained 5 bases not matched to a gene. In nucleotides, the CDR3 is TGTGCCATCAGTAGACAGGGGGCAGGGCAGCCCCAGCATTTT. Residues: CAISRQGAGQPQHF.

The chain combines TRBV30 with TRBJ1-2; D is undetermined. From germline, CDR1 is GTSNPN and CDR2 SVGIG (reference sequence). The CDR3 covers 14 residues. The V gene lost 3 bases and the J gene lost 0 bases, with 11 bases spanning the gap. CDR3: CAWRWAETNYGYTF. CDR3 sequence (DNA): TGTGCCTGGAGATGGGCTGAGACTAACTATGGCTACACCTTC.